This entry lists 2 T cell receptor beta chains sequenced from one sample in a study of prognosis after radiotherapy for stage I lung cancer. The authors amplified TCR beta CDR3 from genomic DNA using two-round multiplex PCR. It was primers specific to each TRBV and TRBJ gene that first-round PCR used. Using its own MiXCR run on the multiplex PCR reads, TCRdb lists one record per CDR3 protein. The sample has about 35,000 distinct CDR3 sequences, less than 40% seen once. The sample consisted of PBMCs, taken before or after stereotactic body radiation therapy (not recorded which). The receptors originated from a donor over 45 with non-small cell lung cancer.

This clonotype was observed a few times. The V gene is TRBV12-3 or TRBV12-4, the J gene TRBJ1-5; 9 nucleotides align to TRBD1. The CDR3 sequence is 16 residues long. V dropped 1 base and J dropped 5; count of bases not matched to a gene: 6. The CDR3 DNA sequence: TGTGCCAGCAGTTTAGGCGGGACAGGGTCGCATCAGCCCCAGCATTTT. Translated, it gives CASSLGGTGSHQPQHF.

This clonotype was found many times. A read error may explain this, as a much larger clone is one base away. The chain couples TRBV7-2 to TRBJ2-2; a possible D gene is TRBD1 (6 bases). Germline CDR1 is SGHTA and CDR2 is FQGNSA. CDR3 size: 12 residues. For the CDR3, the DNA is TGTGCCAGCAGCAGAGGGATAGGGGGGCTGTTTTTT. As protein: CASSRGIGGLFF.